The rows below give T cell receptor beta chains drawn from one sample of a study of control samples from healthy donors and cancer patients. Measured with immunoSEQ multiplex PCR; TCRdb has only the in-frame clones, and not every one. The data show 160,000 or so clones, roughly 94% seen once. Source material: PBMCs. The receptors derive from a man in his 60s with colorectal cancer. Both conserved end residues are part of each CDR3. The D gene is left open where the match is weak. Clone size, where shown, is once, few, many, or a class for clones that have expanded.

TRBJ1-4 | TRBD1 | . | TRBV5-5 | CASSSGGGGEKLFF | TGTGCCAGCAGCTCAGGGGGCGGGGGTGAAAAACTGTTTTTT
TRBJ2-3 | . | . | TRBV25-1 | CASSESSQAGSTDTQYF | TGTGCCAGCAGTGAATCCTCGCAGGCGGGGAGCACAGATACGCAGTATTTT
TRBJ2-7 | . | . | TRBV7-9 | CASSLDPASSYEQYF | TGTGCCAGCAGCTTAGATCCGGCGAGCTCCTACGAGCAGTACTTC
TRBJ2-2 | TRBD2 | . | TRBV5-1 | CASTRTSGGANTGELFF | TGCGCCAGCACACGGACTAGCGGGGGAGCGAACACCGGGGAGCTGTTTTTT
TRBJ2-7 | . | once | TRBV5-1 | CASSLVAGVSSYEQYF | TGCGCCAGCAGCTTGGTAGCAGGGGTCAGCTCCTACGAGCAGTACTTC
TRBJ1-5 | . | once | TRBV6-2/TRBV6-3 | CASSPRGPYQPQHF | TGTGCCAGCAGTCCCAGGGGCCCATATCAGCCCCAGCATTTT
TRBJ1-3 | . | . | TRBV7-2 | CASSPKTAFSGNTIYF | TGTGCCAGCAGCCCTAAGACCGCTTTCTCTGGAAACACCATATATTTT
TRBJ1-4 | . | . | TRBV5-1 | CASSRGDRATNEKLFF | TGCGCCAGCAGCAGGGGTGACAGAGCAACTAATGAAAAACTGTTTTTT
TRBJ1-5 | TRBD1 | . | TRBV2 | CASSQGGQGKVTHF | TGTGCCAGCAGCCAGGGGGGACAGGGTAAGGTTACTCATTTT
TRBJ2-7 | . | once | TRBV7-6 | CASSTFTTGPVDEQYF | TGTGCCAGCAGCACTTTTACGACAGGCCCGGTGGACGAGCAGTACTTC
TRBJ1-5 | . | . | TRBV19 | CASSTTSGNQPQHF | TGTGCCAGTAGTACCACGTCCGGCAATCAGCCCCAGCATTTT
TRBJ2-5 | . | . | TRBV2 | CASSEMVSAAETQYF | TGTGCCAGCAGTGAAATGGTTAGCGCGGCGGAGACCCAGTACTTC
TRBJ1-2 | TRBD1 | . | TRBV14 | CASSQGVGGIYGYTF | TGTGCCAGCAGCCAAGGGGTAGGGGGCATCTATGGCTACACCTTC
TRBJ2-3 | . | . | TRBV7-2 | CASSFLGDTQYF | TGTGCCAGCAGCTTCCTAGGGGATACGCAGTATTTT
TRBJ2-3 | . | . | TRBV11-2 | CASSLEGSTDTQYF | TGTGCCAGCAGCTTAGAAGGGAGCACAGATACGCAGTATTTT
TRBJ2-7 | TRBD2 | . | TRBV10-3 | CVTDRGGPPYEQYF | TGTGTCACCGACCGGGGGGGGCCCCCCTACGAGCAGTACTTC
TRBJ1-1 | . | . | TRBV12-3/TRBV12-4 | CASSTEVKAFF | TGTGCCAGCAGTACCGAAGTTAAAGCTTTCTTT
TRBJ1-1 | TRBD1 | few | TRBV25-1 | CASSGRDRREAFF | TGTGCCAGCAGTGGCCGGGACAGGAGAGAAGCTTTCTTT
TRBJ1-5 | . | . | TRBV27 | CASSLFGRGGNIAGQPQHF | TGTGCCAGCAGTTTATTTGGACGGGGGGGGAACATCGCGGGGCAGCCCCAGCATTTT
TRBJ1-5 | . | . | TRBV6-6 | CASSYSIGQLKGPQHF | TGTGCCAGCAGTTACTCGATAGGACAGTTGAAAGGGCCCCAGCATTTT
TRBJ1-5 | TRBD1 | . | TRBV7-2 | CASSLEEGARGQPQHF | TGTGCCAGCAGCTTAGAAGAGGGGGCTCGGGGTCAGCCCCAGCATTTT
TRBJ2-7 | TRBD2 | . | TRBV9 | CASSVATSGVSYEQYF | TGTGCCAGCAGCGTAGCTACAAGCGGGGTTTCCTACGAGCAGTACTTC
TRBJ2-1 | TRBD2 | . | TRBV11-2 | CASSSPGGRDEQFF | TGTGCCAGCAGCTCGCCGGGAGGGAGGGATGAGCAGTTCTTC
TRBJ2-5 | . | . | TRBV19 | CASSMYRGQETQYF | TGTGCCAGTAGTATGTATCGGGGGCAAGAGACCCAGTACTTC
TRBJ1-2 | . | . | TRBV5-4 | CASSLASARGYGYTF | TGTGCCAGCAGCTTGGCCTCAGCAAGGGGCTATGGCTACACCTTC
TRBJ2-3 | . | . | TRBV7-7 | CASSLGPRDTQYF | TGTGCCAGCAGCTTAGGTCCGAGAGATACGCAGTATTTT
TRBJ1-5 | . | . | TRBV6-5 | CASIPRPGERQPQHF | TGTGCCAGCATCCCCAGGCCGGGGGAAAGGCAGCCCCAGCATTTT
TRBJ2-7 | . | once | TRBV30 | CAWDVKGAYEQYF | TGTGCCTGGGATGTGAAAGGGGCCTACGAGCAGTACTTC
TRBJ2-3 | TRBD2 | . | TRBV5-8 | CASSSTGTSGFTDTQYF | TGTGCCAGCAGCTCCACAGGGACTAGCGGTTTCACAGATACGCAGTATTTT